This T cell receptor (beta chain) was recovered during a study of T cell responses to AZD1222 COVID-19 vaccine. This CDR3 comprises 13 residues. CDR1 is SGHNT and CDR2 is YENEEA in the germline V gene. V was clipped by 4 bases and J by 7 bases, with 13 bases between them. The protocol was immunoSEQ multiplex PCR, while the TCRdb copy is restricted to in-frame clones and leaves out a portion. The sample has more than 95,000 clones; about 89% are singletons. Points from the study as a whole: Nearly half of spike-specific TCRs reportedly target variant regions that are unmutated in the B.1.351 and B.1.1.7 variants.

Notes on this clone: What it binds is unknown.

The chain links TRBV11-3 to TRBJ1-1, with no clear D. This clonotype was sampled from an adult in good health. The material sequenced was peripheral blood, taken on day 0 of AZD1222 vaccination. The CDR3 loop reads CASSSSRDREAFF. The CDR3, as DNA: TGTGCCAGCAGCTCCAGTCGTGATCGTGAAGCTTTCTTT.